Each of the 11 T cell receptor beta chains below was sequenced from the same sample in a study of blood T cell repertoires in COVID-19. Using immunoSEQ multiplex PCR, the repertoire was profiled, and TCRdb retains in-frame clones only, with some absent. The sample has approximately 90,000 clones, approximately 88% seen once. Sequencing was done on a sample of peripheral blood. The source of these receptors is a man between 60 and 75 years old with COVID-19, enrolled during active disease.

In DNA, the CDR3 is TGCAGTGTTAGTACGCCGGGCAGGCGGGACGAGCAGTACTTC. Translation gives CSVSTPGRRDEQYF. The chain carries TRBV20-1 and TRBJ2-7; D perhaps matches TRBD2 (5 bases). V lost 7 bases and J lost 5, with 21 bases in between. This CDR3 comprises 14 residues. Germline V gives CDR1 DFQATT, CDR2 SNEGSKA (reference sequence).

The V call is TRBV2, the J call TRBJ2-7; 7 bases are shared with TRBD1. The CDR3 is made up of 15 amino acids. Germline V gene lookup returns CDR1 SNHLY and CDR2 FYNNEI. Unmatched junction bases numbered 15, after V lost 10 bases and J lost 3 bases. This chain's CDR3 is CATKHQGQDIYEQYF. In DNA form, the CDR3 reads TGTGCCACCAAACATCAAGGACAGGACATCTACGAGCAGTACTTC.

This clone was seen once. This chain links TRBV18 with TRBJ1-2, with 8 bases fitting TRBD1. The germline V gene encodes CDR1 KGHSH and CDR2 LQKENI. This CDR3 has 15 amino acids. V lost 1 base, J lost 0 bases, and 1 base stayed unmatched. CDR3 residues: CASSPRTGTNYGYTF. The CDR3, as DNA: TGTGCCAGCTCACCACGGACAGGGACTAACTATGGCTACACCTTC.

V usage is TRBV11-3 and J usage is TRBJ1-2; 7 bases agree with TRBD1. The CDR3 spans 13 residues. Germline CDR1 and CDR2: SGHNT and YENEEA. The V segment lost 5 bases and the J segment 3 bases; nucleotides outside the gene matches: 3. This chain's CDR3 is CASSRDRDYGYTF. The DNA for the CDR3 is TGTGCCAGCAGCCGGGACAGAGACTATGGCTACACCTTC. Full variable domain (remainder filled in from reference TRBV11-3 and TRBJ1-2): EAGVVQSPRYKIIEKKQPVAFWCNPISGHNTLYWYLQNLGQGPELLIRYENEEAVDDSQLPKDRFSAERLKGVDSTLKIQPAELGDSAVYLCASSRDRDYGYTFGSGTRLTVV.

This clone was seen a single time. The CDR3: CASSRQGRETQYF. The CDR3 DNA follows: TGTGCCAGCAGCCGACAGGGACGAGAGACCCAGTACTTC. The genes are TRBV12-3 or TRBV12-4 and TRBJ2-5; TRBD1 matches at 7 bases. The CDR3 has 13 amino acids. V trimming: 6 bases; J trimming: 4 bases; junction bases outside the gene matches: 5.

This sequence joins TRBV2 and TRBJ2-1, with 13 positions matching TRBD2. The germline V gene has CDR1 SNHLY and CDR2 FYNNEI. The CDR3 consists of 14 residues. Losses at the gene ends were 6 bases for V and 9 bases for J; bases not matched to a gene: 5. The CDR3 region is CASSAGTSGAEQFF. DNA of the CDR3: TGTGCCAGCAGCGCCGGGACTAGCGGGGCTGAGCAGTTCTTC.

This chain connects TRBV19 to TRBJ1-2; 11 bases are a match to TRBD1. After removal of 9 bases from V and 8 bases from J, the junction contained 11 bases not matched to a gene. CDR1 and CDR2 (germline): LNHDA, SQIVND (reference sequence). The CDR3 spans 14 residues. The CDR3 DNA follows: TGTGCCAGCCGGGACAGGGGGAATTTACACGGCTACACCTTC. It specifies CASRDRGNLHGYTF.

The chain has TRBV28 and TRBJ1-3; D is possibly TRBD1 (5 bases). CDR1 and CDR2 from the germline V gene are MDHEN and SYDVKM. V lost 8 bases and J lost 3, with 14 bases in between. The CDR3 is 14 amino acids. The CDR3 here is CASLGPHDGNTIYF. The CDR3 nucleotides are TGTGCCAGCCTGGGGCCCCACGATGGAAACACCATATATTTT.

As DNA, the CDR3 is TGTGCCAGCAGCCCAAACAGGGAATCGAACACCGGGGAGCTGTTTTTT. As protein: CASSPNRESNTGELFF. The V and J genes are TRBV7-9 and TRBJ2-2, with a tentative D call TRBD1 (6 bases). Germline loops: CDR1 SEHNR, CDR2 FQNEAQ (reference sequence). Trimming took 5 bases from V and 0 from J, leaving 13 bases between them. The CDR3 contains 16 residues.

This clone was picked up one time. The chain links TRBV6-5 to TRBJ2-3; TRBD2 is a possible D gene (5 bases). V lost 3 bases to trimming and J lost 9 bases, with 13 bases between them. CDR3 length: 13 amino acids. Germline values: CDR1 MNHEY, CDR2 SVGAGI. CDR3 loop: CASSYRDRRTQYF. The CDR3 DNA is TGTGCCAGCAGTTATCGTGATCGGAGGACGCAGTATTTT.

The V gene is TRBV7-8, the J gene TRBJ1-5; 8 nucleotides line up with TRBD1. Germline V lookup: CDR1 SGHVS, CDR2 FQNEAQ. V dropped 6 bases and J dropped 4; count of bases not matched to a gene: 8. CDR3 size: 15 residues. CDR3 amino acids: CASRDQGARNQPQHF. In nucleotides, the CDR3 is TGTGCCAGCAGAGACCAGGGGGCTCGGAATCAGCCCCAGCATTTT.